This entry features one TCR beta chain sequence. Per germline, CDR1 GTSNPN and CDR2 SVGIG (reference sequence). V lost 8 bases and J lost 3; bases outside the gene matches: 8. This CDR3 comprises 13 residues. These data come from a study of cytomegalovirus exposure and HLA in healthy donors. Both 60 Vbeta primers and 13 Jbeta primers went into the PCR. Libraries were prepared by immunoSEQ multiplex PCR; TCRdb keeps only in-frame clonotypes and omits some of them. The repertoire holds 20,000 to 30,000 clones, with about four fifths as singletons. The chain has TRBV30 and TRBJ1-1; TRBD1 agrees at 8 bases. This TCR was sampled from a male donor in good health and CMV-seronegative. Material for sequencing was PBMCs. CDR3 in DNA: TGTGCCGGAACCAGGGGGCCAGACACTGAAGCTTTCTTT. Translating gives CAGTRGPDTEAFF.